This is a list of T cell receptor beta chains from one sample in a study of OX40 agonist ivuxolimab in advanced cancers. Using immunoSEQ multiplex PCR, the repertoire was profiled, and TCRdb retains in-frame clones only, with some absent. Of roughly 70,000 clones listed, around 90% are singletons. Specimen: CD4+ or CD8+ T cells sorted from blood, collected in a trial of the OX40 agonist ivuxolimab. Receptor source: an adult with an advanced solid tumor such as melanoma, head and neck, liver or kidney cancer. Each CDR3 is given with its conserved first and last residue. Fields, in order: V gene, J gene, clone size, D gene, CDR3 DNA, CDR3 protein. A D gene is named only where the DNA matches it firmly. Rows may omit the clone size; those that give it use once, few, many or a size class.

V: TRBV19; J: TRBJ1-3; size: NA; D: NA; DNA: TGTGCCAGTAGCCAAGGACATTTTATGCGGAACACCATATATTTT; CDR3: CASSQGHFMRNTIYF
V: TRBV11-2; J: TRBJ1-3; size: NA; D: NA; DNA: TGTGCCAGCAGCTTAATGGGCCCCAGGTCTGGAAACACCATATATTTT; CDR3: CASSLMGPRSGNTIYF
V: TRBV2; J: TRBJ2-7; size: NA; D: NA; DNA: TGTGCCAGCAGTGTGGGGGCTGGACTATACGAGCAGTACTTC; CDR3: CASSVGAGLYEQYF
V: TRBV7-8; J: TRBJ2-7; size: NA; D: NA; DNA: TGTGCCAGCAGCTACCTGACAGGTTCGTACGAGCAGTACTTC; CDR3: CASSYLTGSYEQYF
V: TRBV6-5; J: TRBJ1-1; size: NA; D: NA; DNA: TGTGCCAGCAGTTACCAAGAAAGGAACACTGAAGCTTTCTTT; CDR3: CASSYQERNTEAFF
V: TRBV5-1; J: TRBJ2-2; size: NA; D: TRBD2; DNA: TGCGCCAGCAGCCCCGGCCTAGCGGGAGGAGGCGGGGAGCTGTTTTTT; CDR3: CASSPGLAGGGGELFF
V: TRBV4-3; J: TRBJ2-3; size: NA; D: TRBD2; DNA: TGCGCCAGCAGCCAAGACTCTAGCGGAACCTCTAGCACAGATACGCAGTATTTT; CDR3: CASSQDSSGTSSTDTQYF
V: TRBV29-1; J: TRBJ1-2; size: NA; D: TRBD1; DNA: TGCAGCGCGGGACAGACCTATGGCTACACCTTC; CDR3: CSAGQTYGYTF
V: TRBV19; J: TRBJ2-2; size: once; D: NA; DNA: TGTGCCACCAAGGGGGACTTGACGAACACCGGGGAGCTGTTTTTT; CDR3: CATKGDLTNTGELFF
V: TRBV28; J: TRBJ1-3; size: NA; D: NA; DNA: TGTGCCAGCACCCAAGAAGCCGCTGGAAACACCATATATTTT; CDR3: CASTQEAAGNTIYF
V: TRBV20-1; J: TRBJ2-7; size: NA; D: NA; DNA: TGCAGTGTCGACGCAACCTACGAGCAGTACTTC; CDR3: CSVDATYEQYF
V: TRBV2; J: TRBJ1-2; size: NA; D: TRBD1; DNA: TGTGCCAGCAGTCTGGACAGGGGGCCTGGCTACACCTTC; CDR3: CASSLDRGPGYTF
V: TRBV7-2; J: TRBJ1-4; size: NA; D: TRBD1; DNA: TGTGCCAGCAGCATCCCGACAGGGGGAAATGAAAAACTGTTTTTT; CDR3: CASSIPTGGNEKLFF
V: TRBV5-4; J: TRBJ2-3; size: NA; D: NA; DNA: TGTGCCAGCAGTTCCCCTAGCACAGATACGCAGTATTTT; CDR3: CASSSPSTDTQYF
V: TRBV18; J: TRBJ2-1; size: NA; D: NA; DNA: TGTGCCAGCTCACCACCCGGTATGGTTGGGGAGCAGTTCTTC; CDR3: CASSPPGMVGEQFF
V: TRBV6-1; J: TRBJ1-5; size: few; D: NA; DNA: TGTGCCAGCAGTGATTACTGGGAGCCCAATCAGCCCCAGCATTTT; CDR3: CASSDYWEPNQPQHF
V: TRBV6-6; J: TRBJ2-1; size: NA; D: NA; DNA: TGTGCCAGCAGTTTTGGGCTTCACTCCTACAATGAGCAGTTCTTC; CDR3: CASSFGLHSYNEQFF
V: TRBV19; J: TRBJ1-5; size: NA; D: TRBD1; DNA: TGTGCCAGTGCCGGGGACAGGGGTCTCAATCAGCCCCAGCATTTT; CDR3: CASAGDRGLNQPQHF
V: TRBV18; J: TRBJ2-1; size: few; D: TRBD2; DNA: TGTGCCAGCTCTCCAGGACTAGCAGATGAGCAGTTCTTC; CDR3: CASSPGLADEQFF
V: TRBV7-9; J: TRBJ2-2; size: NA; D: NA; DNA: TGTGCCAGCAGCCACCGGGTCCAAAACACCGGGGAGCTGTTTTTT; CDR3: CASSHRVQNTGELFF
V: TRBV19; J: TRBJ1-4; size: few; D: TRBD1; DNA: TGTGCCAGTAGTCATCCGGGACAGGTCTATGAAAAACTGTTTTTT; CDR3: CASSHPGQVYEKLFF
V: TRBV11-1; J: TRBJ1-1; size: NA; D: TRBD1; DNA: TGTGCCAGCAGCTTTCGACCGGGACAGGCTTACACTGAAGCTTTCTTT; CDR3: CASSFRPGQAYTEAFF
V: TRBV6-5; J: TRBJ1-1; size: NA; D: NA; DNA: TGTGCCAGCAGTTACGCTACGTCTTCGCGGGCTGAAGCTTTCTTT; CDR3: CASSYATSSRAEAFF
V: TRBV28; J: TRBJ1-3; size: few; D: NA; DNA: TGTGCCAGCAGCCCTCTCCGGAGGCGCGGAAACACCATATATTTT; CDR3: CASSPLRRRGNTIYF
V: TRBV2; J: TRBJ2-5; size: NA; D: NA; DNA: TGTGCCAGCAGCCCCCAAGAGACCCAGTACTTC; CDR3: CASSPQETQYF
V: TRBV28; J: TRBJ2-7; size: NA; D: NA; DNA: TGTGCCAGCAGCCAATCCATATCTCTAGCGTGGTCCTACGAGCAGTACTTC; CDR3: CASSQSISLAWSYEQYF
V: TRBV5-1; J: TRBJ2-7; size: NA; D: TRBD1; DNA: TGCGCCAGCAGCTTGGCCTTGGGACAGGGGGCTTGGGAGCAGTACTTC; CDR3: CASSLALGQGAWEQYF
V: TRBV6-5; J: TRBJ1-1; size: once; D: NA; DNA: TGTGCCAGCAGTTACGAAGCAGACAGAAACACTGAAGCTTTCTTT; CDR3: CASSYEADRNTEAFF
V: TRBV9; J: TRBJ2-1; size: NA; D: TRBD2; DNA: TGTGCCAGCAGCGTGCGAGCGGGATTAAATGAGCAGTTCTTC; CDR3: CASSVRAGLNEQFF
V: TRBV5-1; J: TRBJ2-5; size: few; D: TRBD2; DNA: TGCGCCAGCAGCTTAATAGCGGGAGAGGGAGAGACCCAGTACTTC; CDR3: CASSLIAGEGETQYF
V: TRBV21-1; J: TRBJ1-6; size: NA; D: NA; DNA: TGTGCCAGCAGTACCGGACGGGATAATTCACCCCTCCACTTT; CDR3: CASSTGRDNSPLHF
V: TRBV15; J: TRBJ2-1; size: NA; D: NA; DNA: TGTGCCACCAGCAGAGTGGCACTCTACATGAGTGAGCAGTTCTTC; CDR3: CATSRVALYMSEQFF
V: TRBV9; J: TRBJ1-5; size: NA; D: NA; DNA: TGTGCCAGCAGCGCCTTGAGCGAGGGTCAGCCCCAGCATTTT; CDR3: CASSALSEGQPQHF
V: TRBV10-2; J: TRBJ1-2; size: NA; D: TRBD1; DNA: TGCGCCAGCAGTGATTCAGACAGGGGGCCCGGCTACACCTTC; CDR3: CASSDSDRGPGYTF
V: TRBV19; J: TRBJ1-5; size: NA; D: NA; DNA: TGTGCCAGTAGTTGGAATAGCAATCAGCCCCAGCATTTT; CDR3: CASSWNSNQPQHF
V: TRBV25-1; J: TRBJ1-1; size: few; D: NA; DNA: TGTGCCAGCAGTCGTAACACTGAAGCTTTCTTT; CDR3: CASSRNTEAFF
V: TRBV6-5; J: TRBJ1-6; size: NA; D: NA; DNA: TGTGCCAGCCGACGGAGAGATTCACCCCTCCACTTT; CDR3: CASRRRDSPLHF
V: TRBV19; J: TRBJ1-5; size: few; D: NA; DNA: TGTGCCAGTAGTGAATCCCCGGGTCAGCCCCAGCATTTT; CDR3: CASSESPGQPQHF
V: TRBV19; J: TRBJ2-3; size: NA; D: TRBD2; DNA: TGTGCCAGTAGCCATCAGCGGGAGGGCACAGATACGCAGTATTTT; CDR3: CASSHQREGTDTQYF
V: TRBV11-2; J: TRBJ1-2; size: once; D: NA; DNA: TGTGCCAGCCGCCGTTTGGGGGGTTGGGGCTACACCTTC; CDR3: CASRRLGGWGYTF
V: TRBV5-4; J: TRBJ1-1; size: NA; D: TRBD1; DNA: TGTGCCAGCAGCCTGGATGACAGGGTAGCTTTCTTT; CDR3: CASSLDDRVAFF
V: TRBV5-4; J: TRBJ2-3; size: NA; D: TRBD1; DNA: TGTGCCAGCAGCTTGGATTGGACAGGGAAGGGAGATACGCAGTATTTT; CDR3: CASSLDWTGKGDTQYF
V: TRBV7-3; J: TRBJ2-3; size: NA; D: NA; DNA: TGTGCCAGCAGCTTATACCCCCCGGGGGTAGATACGCAGTATTTT; CDR3: CASSLYPPGVDTQYF
V: TRBV2; J: TRBJ1-5; size: few; D: NA; DNA: TGTGCCAGCAGAGCAGGGCTGCGTCAGCCCCAGCATTTT; CDR3: CASRAGLRQPQHF
V: TRBV21-1; J: TRBJ2-2; size: NA; D: NA; DNA: TGTGCCAGCCTACAGGGCACCGGGGAGCTGTTTTTT; CDR3: CASLQGTGELFF
V: TRBV28; J: TRBJ1-2; size: NA; D: NA; DNA: TGTGCCAGCAGTTTATGGACGACAGCCCTGGATGGCTACACCTTC; CDR3: CASSLWTTALDGYTF
V: TRBV19; J: TRBJ2-1; size: NA; D: TRBD1; DNA: TGTGCCAGTAGTGTGTGGGACAGAGACCCCCGAGGGGAGTTCTTC; CDR3: CASSVWDRDPRGEFF
V: TRBV30; J: TRBJ2-7; size: once; D: NA; DNA: TGTGCCTGGGGGAGGGGGGGTAACTCCTACGAGCAGTACTTC; CDR3: CAWGRGGNSYEQYF
V: TRBV27; J: TRBJ2-3; size: NA; D: NA; DNA: TGTGCCAGCATCCGCAGGGTGGGGGGCACAGATACGCAGTATTTT; CDR3: CASIRRVGGTDTQYF
V: TRBV28; J: TRBJ1-3; size: NA; D: NA; DNA: TGTGCCAGCAGTTTAGTCAGGGGCTCTGGAAACACCATATATTTT; CDR3: CASSLVRGSGNTIYF
V: TRBV29-1; J: TRBJ2-2; size: NA; D: NA; DNA: TGCAGCGTTGAAGAACGGGGGCATAGGGGCACCGGGGAGCTGTTTTTT; CDR3: CSVEERGHRGTGELFF
V: TRBV27; J: TRBJ2-7; size: NA; D: TRBD2; DNA: TGTGCCAGCAATTCCAGAGCGGGAGAAAACGAGCAGTACTTC; CDR3: CASNSRAGENEQYF
V: TRBV27; J: TRBJ1-3; size: once; D: NA; DNA: TGTGCCAGCAGAGGTACGAAGACAGGAGCTGGAAACACCATATATTTT; CDR3: CASRGTKTGAGNTIYF
V: TRBV2; J: TRBJ2-1; size: NA; D: NA; DNA: TGTGCCAGCAGTGAACAGGCGGCTCCCTTGGAGGAGCAGTTCTTC; CDR3: CASSEQAAPLEEQFF
V: TRBV7-8; J: TRBJ2-3; size: NA; D: NA; DNA: TGTGCCAGCAGCTTAGCGGGGGGTACAGATACGCAGTATTTT; CDR3: CASSLAGGTDTQYF